Below are 28 T cell receptor beta chains sequenced from a single sample in a study of OX40 agonist ivuxolimab in advanced cancers. Profiled with immunoSEQ multiplex PCR; TCRdb holds only in-frame clones, not every one. Among 40,000 to 60,000 clones listed, over 90% were seen once. Material: CD4+ or CD8+ T cells sorted from blood, obtained in a trial of the OX40 agonist ivuxolimab. All receptors derive from an adult with an advanced solid tumor such as melanoma, head and neck, liver or kidney cancer.

This chain uses TRBV30 with TRBJ2-6, with D perhaps matching TRBD1 (5 bases). The CDR3 length is 16 residues. V lost 3 bases and J 2 bases, leaving 14 bases between the germline ends. In germline, CDR1 is GTSNPN, CDR2 SVGIG (reference sequence). The CDR3 nucleotides read TGTGCCTGGAGCGAATGGCAAGGGGCTGGGGCCAACGTCCTGACTTTC. It translates to CAWSEWQGAGANVLTF.

This chain connects TRBV30 to TRBJ1-1; no definite D call. CDR1 GTSNPN and CDR2 SVGIG come from the germline V gene (reference sequence). Trimming removed 1 base at V and 9 bases at J, with 6 bases between. This CDR3 contains 10 residues. CDR3 residues: CAWSGPQAFF. The CDR3 region has the DNA TGTGCCTGGAGTGGACCCCAAGCTTTCTTT.

This chain joins TRBV7-8 and TRBJ2-2; D gene unclear. The ends were cut back, 0 bases at V and 7 bases at J, with 3 bases in the middle. The germline gives CDR1 SGHVS, CDR2 FQNEAQ. The CDR3 has 12 residues. CDR3 region: CASSLAVGELFF. In DNA, the CDR3 is TGTGCCAGCAGCTTAGCGGTCGGGGAGCTGTTTTTT.

The gene calls are TRBV11-2 and TRBJ2-1; 11 positions match TRBD2. Germline CDR1 and CDR2: SGHAT and FQNNGV. The junction had 5 bases not matched to a gene; V was cut back by 1 base and J by 0 bases. This CDR3 is 18 amino acids long. CDR3 region: CASSLGLAGGSSYNEQFF. The CDR3, as DNA: TGTGCCAGCAGCTTAGGGCTAGCGGGGGGATCCTCCTACAATGAGCAGTTCTTC.

This chain joins TRBV7-9 and TRBJ2-1, with D perhaps matching TRBD1 (6 bases). The CDR3 consists of 15 residues. Germline-derived CDR1 and CDR2 are SEHNR and FQNEAQ (reference sequence). Trimming left V 1 base short and J 10 bases short, with 17 bases between. CDR3 in DNA: TGTGCCAGCAGCTTAGTTTTGTGGTTGACAGGAGAGCAGTTCTTC. This sequence encodes CASSLVLWLTGEQFF.

The chain is built from TRBV6-1 and TRBJ1-1, with a possible D match to TRBD1 (5 bases). Per the germline V gene, CDR1 is MNHNS and CDR2 is SASEGT. This CDR3 comprises 17 residues. V was cut by 1 base and J by 1 base, with 16 bases left in between. CDR3 sequence: CASSEGSPGGENTEAFF. Here the CDR3 DNA reads TGTGCCAGCAGTGAAGGTAGCCCGGGGGGGGAGAACACTGAAGCTTTCTTT.

The V call is TRBV30, the J call TRBJ1-6, with 7 bases matching TRBD1. Germline assignment: CDR1 GTSNPN and CDR2 SVGIG (reference sequence). The CDR3 has 15 amino acids. V dropped 5 bases and J dropped 9; count of bases not matched to a gene: 13. The CDR3 DNA reads TGTGCCTGGGGCGAGGGACAGAGAGACCTTTCACCCCTCCACTTT. Protein product: CAWGEGQRDLSPLHF.

A single count supports this clone. CDR3 region: CASSYGRGAEKLFF. The CDR3 DNA is TGTGCCAGCAGTTACGGGAGAGGAGCTGAAAAACTGTTTTTT. V and J are TRBV6-5 and TRBJ1-4; D not resolved. The CDR3 covers 14 residues. Trimming removed 2 bases at V and 7 bases at J, with 11 bases between. In germline, CDR1 is MNHEY, CDR2 SVGAGI.

The chain carries TRBV6-6 and TRBJ2-3; 7 bases align to TRBD2. CDR1 is MNHNY, CDR2 SVGAGI, per germline (reference sequence). This CDR3 is 15 amino acids long. The J segment lost 8 bases and the V segment lost 2 bases, leaving 10 bases of the junction unmatched. CDR3 region: CASSYKPGGLGTQYF. In nucleotides, the CDR3 is TGTGCCAGCAGTTACAAGCCGGGGGGTCTCGGTACGCAGTATTTT.

The chain combines TRBV11-3 with TRBJ1-5; 8 nucleotides agree with TRBD1. The V gene end was trimmed by 1 base and the J gene end by 6 bases; junction bases not matched to a gene: 8. Germline CDR1 SGHNT, CDR2 YENEEA. CDR3 size: 16 residues. The CDR3 DNA follows: TGTGCCAGCAGCTTAGGGGGGGACAGGACCTTTCAGCCCCAGCATTTT. This translates into CASSLGGDRTFQPQHF.

This clone was seen just once. The chain combines TRBV5-6 with TRBJ2-7; 7 positions match TRBD1. J was trimmed by 2 bases and V by 4 bases; bases with no gene match: 6. Per germline, CDR1 SGHDT and CDR2 YYEEEE. The CDR3 is 14 residues long. Written as DNA, the CDR3 is TGTGCCAGCAGCAGGGACAGCCTTACCTACGAGCAGTACTTC. Encoded protein: CASSRDSLTYEQYF.

The chain joins TRBV9 to TRBJ1-1; D might be TRBD1 (6 bases). The CDR3 spans 13 residues. Looked up from germline, CDR1 is SGDLS and CDR2 is YYNGEE. Trimming removed 0 bases at V and 3 bases at J, with 6 bases between. The CDR3 sequence: CASSVEGDTEAFF. The CDR3 region has the DNA TGTGCCAGCAGCGTAGAGGGGGACACTGAAGCTTTCTTT.

The chain has TRBV12-5 and TRBJ1-5, with D perhaps matching TRBD1 (5 bases). The CDR3 consists of 14 residues. Germline assignment: CDR1 LGHNT and CDR2 FRNRAP. Trimming took 1 base from V and 9 from J, leaving 13 bases between them. The CDR3 protein is CASGLEQDPLPQHF. CDR3 nucleotides: TGTGCTAGTGGTTTGGAACAGGATCCGTTGCCCCAGCATTTT.

The rearrangement joins TRBV15 to TRBJ1-1; D unresolved. Germline loops: CDR1 LNHNV, CDR2 YYDKDF (reference sequence). V lost 0 bases and J lost 7, with 3 bases in between. CDR3 size: 11 residues. CDR3 amino acids: CATSREVEAFF. The CDR3 DNA sequence: TGTGCCACCAGCAGAGAAGTTGAAGCTTTCTTT. Full variable domain (remainder filled in from reference TRBV15 and TRBJ1-1): DAMVIQNPRYQVTQFGKPVTLSCSQTLNHNVMYWYQQKSSQAPKLLFHYYDKDFNNEADTPDNFQSRRPNTSFCFLDIRSPGLGDTAMYLCATSREVEAFFGQGTRLTVV.

The chain recombines TRBV6-5 with TRBJ1-2; TRBD1 agrees at 9 bases. This CDR3 spans 15 amino acids. The J segment lost 5 bases and the V segment lost 6 bases, leaving 10 bases of the junction unmatched. Germline V CDR1 and CDR2: MNHEY, SVGAGI. CDR3 in DNA: TGTGCCAGCAGCCCCGGGAGGGGACAGGGTTATGGCTACACCTTC. Amino acids: CASSPGRGQGYGYTF.

The chain combines TRBV5-5 with TRBJ2-1; D is possibly TRBD1 (6 bases). Trimming cost V 1 base and J 7 bases, with 6 bases left between them. The CDR3 is 12 residues long. Germline CDR1 is SGHKS and CDR2 is YYEKEE (reference sequence). As DNA, the CDR3 is TGTGCCAGCAGCTTGACAGGGAATGAGCAGTTCTTC. It translates to CASSLTGNEQFF. The full variable domain, with the rest looked up from reference TRBV5-5 and TRBJ2-1, is DAGVTQSPTHLIKTRGQQVTLRCSPISGHKSVSWYQQVLGQGPQFIFQYYEKEERGRGNFPDRFSARQFPNYSSELNVNALLLGDSALYLCASSLTGNEQFFGPGTRLTVL.

The chain recombines TRBV2 with TRBJ1-4; 7 nucleotides match TRBD1. The CDR3 extends over 13 amino acids. The germline CDR1 and CDR2 sequences are SNHLY and FYNNEI. The V segment lost 6 bases and the J segment 13 bases; nucleotides outside the gene matches: 11. The CDR3 bases are TGTGCCAGCAGACAGGGGTATTTTCCCCTACTGTTTTTT. Protein product: CASRQGYFPLLFF.

The chain employs TRBV2 and TRBJ1-5, with D perhaps matching TRBD1 (5 bases). Deletions cut 4 bases from V and 2 bases from J, with 9 bases between. The CDR3 loop spans 14 amino acids. Germline CDR1 and CDR2: SNHLY and FYNNEI. This CDR3 is CASSGGMGNQPQHF. The CDR3 DNA reads TGTGCCAGCAGTGGGGGGATGGGCAATCAGCCCCAGCATTTT.

V gene TRBV29-1 combines with J gene TRBJ1-3; weak D call: TRBD1 (6 bases). This CDR3 is built from 14 residues. With 7 bases removed from V and 0 bases from J, the gap between germline ends came to 13 bases. Germline CDR1 SQVTM, CDR2 ANQGSEA. The CDR3: CSAEDRRSGNTIYF. The CDR3, as DNA: TGCAGCGCTGAGGACAGACGCTCTGGAAACACCATATATTTT.

This clone was found once. J is TRBJ1-3 and V is TRBV30; no reliable D call. V shed 5 bases and J shed 0 bases, with 17 bases lying between them. The CDR3 consists of 16 residues. Germline V CDR1 and CDR2: GTSNPN, SVGIG (reference sequence). The CDR3 region has the DNA TGTGCCTGGGGAACGCTCCCAGACCTCTCTGGAAACACCATATATTTT. Translating it yields CAWGTLPDLSGNTIYF.

This clone occurred once. The rearrangement joins TRBV7-9 to TRBJ2-5; D is possibly TRBD2 (7 bases). The V end lost 4 bases, the J end lost 2 bases, and 14 bases lay between the germline ends. The CDR3 length is 15 residues. CDR1 is SEHNR and CDR2 is FQNEAQ in the germline V gene (reference sequence). The CDR3 loop reads CASSSSGTSQETQYF. CDR3 nucleotides: TGTGCCAGCAGCTCGAGCGGGACATCTCAAGAGACCCAGTACTTC.

The genes are TRBV27 and TRBJ2-6; TRBD1 or TRBD2 may be the D gene (5 bases each). The CDR3 totals 18 residues. Germline V gene sequence: CDR1 MNHEY, CDR2 SMNVEV (reference sequence). V was cut by 5 bases and J by 0 bases, with 17 bases left in between. CDR3 loop: CASSITRDGDSGANVLTF. The CDR3 nucleotides are TGTGCCAGCAGTATCACTCGGGACGGAGACTCTGGGGCCAACGTCCTGACTTTC.

V gene TRBV6-5 combines with J gene TRBJ2-3; D may correspond to TRBD1 or TRBD2 (6 bases each). There are 16 residues in the CDR3. CDR1 is MNHEY, CDR2 SVGAGI, per germline. Trimming removed 0 bases at V and 6 bases at J, with 16 bases between. The CDR3 region has the DNA TGTGCCAGCAGTTACTCGACCGTGTCGGGGGCGGATACGCAGTATTTT. Translation: CASSYSTVSGADTQYF.

The chain has TRBV11-3 and TRBJ2-2; TRBD2 aligns across 14 bases. The ends lost 4 bases at V and 4 bases at J; junction bases unmatched: 2. The CDR3 contains 16 residues. The germline V gene encodes CDR1 SGHNT and CDR2 YENEEA. The CDR3 nucleotides are TGTGCCAGCAGCTACGGACTAGCGGGGGGCACCGGGGAGCTGTTTTTT. It encodes CASSYGLAGGTGELFF. Full variable domain (outside the CDR3, taken from reference TRBV11-3 and TRBJ2-2): EAGVVQSPRYKIIEKKQPVAFWCNPISGHNTLYWYLQNLGQGPELLIRYENEEAVDDSQLPKDRFSAERLKGVDSTLKIQPAELGDSAVYLCASSYGLAGGTGELFFGEGSRLTVL.

This chain links TRBV5-1 with TRBJ2-1; weak D call: TRBD2 (6 bases). This CDR3 is 16 amino acids long. Per the germline V gene, CDR1 is SGHRS and CDR2 is YFSETQ. Trimming stripped 0 bases from V and 6 bases from J, with 16 bases between. CDR3 bases: TGCGCCAGCAGCTTGGGGGTTGGAGGGGCTGGCAATGAGCAGTTCTTC. This sequence encodes CASSLGVGGAGNEQFF. The variable domain in full, completed from reference TRBV5-1 and TRBJ2-1, reads KAGVTQTPRYLIKTRGQQVTLSCSPISGHRSVSWYQQTPGQGLQFLFEYFSETQRNKGNFPGRFSGRQFSNSRSEMNVSTLELGDSALYLCASSLGVGGAGNEQFFGPGTRLTVL.

This rearrangement joins TRBV7-8 to TRBJ1-2, with D unclear. The CDR3 is 11 residues long. Germline V gene data show CDR1 as SGHVS and CDR2 as FQNEAQ. The V end was cut by 6 bases, the J end by 3 bases, with 5 bases between. Here the CDR3 reads CASSLDYGYTF. The DNA for the CDR3 is TGTGCCAGCAGTCTCGACTATGGCTACACCTTC.

The CDR3 loop is CASSPGFYTEAFF. CDR3 nucleotide sequence: TGTGCCAGCAGCCCTGGCTTTTACACTGAAGCTTTCTTT. The rearrangement uses TRBV5-6 and TRBJ1-1; D not certain. V was shortened by 4 bases and J by 3 bases, with 10 bases between the two germline ends. CDR1 is SGHDT and CDR2 is YYEEEE in the germline V gene. The CDR3 spans 13 residues. Using reference TRBV5-6 and TRBJ1-1 for the parts outside the CDR3, the full variable domain is DAGVTQSPTHLIKTRGQQVTLRCSPKSGHDTVSWYQQALGQGPQFIFQYYEEEERQRGNFPDRFSGHQFPNYSSELNVNALLLGDSALYLCASSPGFYTEAFFGQGTRLTVV.

This chain joins TRBV7-9 and TRBJ2-3; D unresolved. The V gene's germline CDR1 is SEHNR and CDR2 FQNEAQ (reference sequence). This CDR3 has 10 amino acids. With 5 bases removed from V and 5 bases from J, the gap between germline ends came to 2 bases. The CDR3, as DNA: TGTGCCAGCAGCCAAGATACGCAGTATTTT. This encodes CASSQDTQYF. Using reference TRBV7-9 and TRBJ2-3 for the parts outside the CDR3, the full variable domain is DTGVSQNPRHKITKRGQNVTFRCDPISEHNRLYWYRQTLGQGPEFLTYFQNEAQLEKSRLLSDRFSAERPKGSFSTLEIQRTEQGDSAMYLCASSQDTQYFGPGTRLTVL.